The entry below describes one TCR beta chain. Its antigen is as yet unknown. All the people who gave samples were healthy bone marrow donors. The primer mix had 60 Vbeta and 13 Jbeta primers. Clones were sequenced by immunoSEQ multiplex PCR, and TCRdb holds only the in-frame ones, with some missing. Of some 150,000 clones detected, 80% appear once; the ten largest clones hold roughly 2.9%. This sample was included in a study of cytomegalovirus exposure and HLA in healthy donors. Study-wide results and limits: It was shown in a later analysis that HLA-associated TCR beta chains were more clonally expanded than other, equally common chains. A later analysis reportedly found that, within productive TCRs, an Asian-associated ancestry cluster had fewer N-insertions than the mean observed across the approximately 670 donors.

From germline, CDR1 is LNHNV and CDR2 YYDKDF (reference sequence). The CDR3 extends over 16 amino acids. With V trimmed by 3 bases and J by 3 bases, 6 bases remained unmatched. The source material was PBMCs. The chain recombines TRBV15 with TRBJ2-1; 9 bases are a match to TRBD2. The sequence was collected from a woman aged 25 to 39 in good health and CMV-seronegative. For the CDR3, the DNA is TGTGCCACCAGCAGGGAGGGACTAGCATACTACAATGAGCAGTTCTTC. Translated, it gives CATSREGLAYYNEQFF.